Below, 8 T cell receptor beta chains from the same sample are listed, as sequenced in a study of neurological immune-mediated disorders. From the 5' RACE reads, TCRdb called clonotypes with MiXCR, one entry per CDR3 protein. The table includes 75,000 to 85,000 distinct CDR3 sequences, over 15% detected once. Sequences were obtained from PBMCs. Source of these receptors: a woman between 40 and 55 years old in good health.

This clonotype was found many times. This sequence joins TRBV7-2 and TRBJ2-2, with D perhaps being TRBD1 or TRBD2 (5 bases each). Germline CDR1 is SGHTA and CDR2 is FQGNSA. Deletions cut 5 bases from V and 7 bases from J, with 11 bases between. The CDR3 length is 13 residues. The CDR3, as DNA: TGTGCCAGCAGCGCGAGGGGCTTCGGGGAGCTGTTTTTT. It is translated as CASSARGFGELFF.

This chain links TRBV7-8 with TRBJ2-7; maybe TRBD2 (6 bases). V was shortened by 1 base and J by 2 bases, with 12 bases between the two germline ends. CDR1 and CDR2 (germline): SGHVS, FQNEAQ. This CDR3 spans 15 amino acids. The CDR3 is CASSLDCGGTYEQYF. The CDR3 DNA follows: TGTGCCAGCAGCTTAGATTGTGGGGGGACCTACGAGCAGTACTTC. The entire variable domain, with the rest obtained from reference TRBV7-8 and TRBJ2-7, is as follows: GAGVSQSPRYKVAKRGQDVALRCDPISGHVSLFWYQQALGQGPEFLTYFQNEAQLDKSGLPSDRFFAERPEGSVSTLKIQRTQQEDSAVYLCASSLDCGGTYEQYFGPGTRLTVT.

This clonotype came up many times. V gene TRBV7-2 combines with J gene TRBJ2-3, with D perhaps TRBD2 (5 bases). Germline lookup yields CDR1 SGHTA and CDR2 FQGNSA. This CDR3 has 14 amino acids. V was pared by 5 bases and J by 3 bases, with 12 bases between. This CDR3 is CASSPQLGTDTQYF. In DNA form, the CDR3 reads TGTGCCAGCAGCCCACAACTAGGGACAGATACGCAGTATTTT.

The sample holds many counts of this clonotype. This chain uses TRBV6-2 or TRBV6-3 with TRBJ2-2; 7 nucleotides match TRBD1. Germline CDR1 is MNHEY and CDR2 is SVGEGT. This CDR3 comprises 13 residues. V lost 8 bases to trimming and J lost 0 bases; unmatched junction nucleotides: 0. The CDR3 DNA is TGTGCCAGCGACAGGGCGAACACCGGGGAGCTGTTTTTT. This gives the protein CASDRANTGELFF.

This clonotype occurred many times. The rearrangement joins TRBV2 to TRBJ2-6; possibly TRBD1 or TRBD2 for D (6 bases each). Germline-derived CDR1 and CDR2 are SNHLY and FYNNEI. The CDR3 covers 15 residues. The ends were cut back, 7 bases at V and 4 bases at J, with 14 bases in the middle. The CDR3 is CASTLSGAGANVLTF. For the CDR3, the DNA is TGTGCCAGCACCCTTTCGGGGGCCGGGGCCAACGTCCTGACTTTC.

This clonotype was found many times. CDR3: CASSLYAGGGEQFF. Written as DNA, the CDR3 is TGTGCCAGCAGCTTATATGCAGGGGGGGGAGAGCAGTTCTTC. This chain links TRBV7-2 with TRBJ2-1; D assignment may be TRBD1 or TRBD2 (7 bases each). Looked up from germline, CDR1 is SGHTA and CDR2 is FQGNSA. Trimming took 2 bases from V and 10 from J, leaving 15 bases between them. The CDR3 spans 14 residues. Combining the CDR3 with reference TRBV7-2 and TRBJ2-1 gives the whole variable domain GAGVSQSPSNKVTEKGKDVELRCDPISGHTALYWYRQSLGQGLEFLIYFQGNSAPDKSGLPSDRFSAERTGGSVSTLTIQRTQQEDSAVYLCASSLYAGGGEQFFGPGTRLTVL.

Ten or more counts support this clonotype. The V and J genes are TRBV6-2 or TRBV6-3 and TRBJ2-3; D is uncertain. The CDR3 is 13 residues long. Germline V CDR1 and CDR2: MNHEY, SVGEGT. V lost 5 bases to trimming and J lost 3 bases, with 9 bases between them. In DNA, the CDR3 is TGTGCCAGCAGTACTGTTCTAACAGATACGCAGTATTTT. Protein product: CASSTVLTDTQYF.

This clonotype was seen ten or more times. This chain joins TRBV7-2 and TRBJ2-3, with D possibly matching TRBD2 (5 bases). Germline V gene sequence: CDR1 SGHTA, CDR2 FQGNSA. V lost 3 bases and J 13 bases, leaving 14 bases between the germline ends. This CDR3 has 12 amino acids. As DNA, the CDR3 is TGTGCCAGCAGCTTGGTAGAGGGTAAAAAGTATTTT. Protein product: CASSLVEGKKYF.